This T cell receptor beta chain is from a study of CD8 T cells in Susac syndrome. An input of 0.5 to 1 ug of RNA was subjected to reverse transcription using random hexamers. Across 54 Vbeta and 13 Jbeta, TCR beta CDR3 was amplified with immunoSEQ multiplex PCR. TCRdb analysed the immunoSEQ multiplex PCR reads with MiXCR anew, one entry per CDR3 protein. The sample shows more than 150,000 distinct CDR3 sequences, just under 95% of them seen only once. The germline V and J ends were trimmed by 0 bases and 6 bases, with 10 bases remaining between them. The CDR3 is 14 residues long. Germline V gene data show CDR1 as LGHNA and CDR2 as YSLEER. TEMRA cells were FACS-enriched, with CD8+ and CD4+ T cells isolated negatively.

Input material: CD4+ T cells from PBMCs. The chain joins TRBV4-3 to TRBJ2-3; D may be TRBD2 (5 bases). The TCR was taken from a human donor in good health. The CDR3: CASSQERAGDTQYF. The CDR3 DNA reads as TGCGCCAGCAGCCAAGAGCGGGCCGGGGATACGCAGTATTTT.